This passage covers 11 T cell receptor beta chains from one sample sequenced in a study of response to subunit inactivated influenza vaccine. Each CDR3 protein is one row after TCRdb ran MiXCR on the RT-PCR reads. The sample lists 250,000 to 350,000 distinct CDR3 sequences, approximately 23% seen once, with approximately 10% in the top ten. Material: PBMCs from blood, obtained less than 22 months after vaccination. These receptors all come from a man between 50 and 75 years old who received an inactivated influenza vaccine.

The chain uses TRBV20-1 and TRBJ1-5, with 9 positions matching TRBD1. J was trimmed by 3 bases and V by 6 bases; bases with no gene match: 9. CDR1 is DFQATT, CDR2 SNEGSKA, per germline (reference sequence). There are 15 residues in the CDR3. The CDR3: CSASPGTGFNQPQHF. DNA of the CDR3: TGCAGTGCCAGTCCCGGGACAGGGTTCAATCAGCCCCAGCATTTT.

This chain uses TRBV7-2 with TRBJ2-1; 8 bases are a match to TRBD2. Germline V gene sequence: CDR1 SGHTA, CDR2 FQGNSA. V lost 5 bases to trimming and J lost 4 bases; unmatched junction nucleotides: 7. CDR3 size: 15 residues. The CDR3 loop is CASSNERGRYNEQFF. The DNA of the CDR3 is TGTGCCAGCAGCAACGAGCGGGGGAGGTACAATGAGCAGTTCTTC. Drawing the rest from reference TRBV7-2 and TRBJ2-1, the complete variable domain is GAGVSQSPSNKVTEKGKDVELRCDPISGHTALYWYRQSLGQGLEFLIYFQGNSAPDKSGLPSDRFSAERTGGSVSTLTIQRTQQEDSAVYLCASSNERGRYNEQFFGPGTRLTVL.

J is TRBJ2-7 and V is TRBV18; 7 bases fit TRBD2. Germline V gene lookup returns CDR1 KGHSH and CDR2 LQKENI. The CDR3 has 15 amino acids. After removal of 4 bases from V and 2 bases from J, the junction contained 8 bases not matched to a gene. The CDR3 sequence is CASSLSGTTPYEQYF. The CDR3 region has the DNA TGTGCCAGCTCACTAAGCGGGACTACCCCCTACGAGCAGTACTTC.

The chain uses TRBV4-3 and TRBJ1-2, with D maybe TRBD1 (5 bases). Looked up from germline, CDR1 is LGHNA and CDR2 is YSLEER. The CDR3 has 15 residues. Trimming cost V 2 bases and J 7 bases, with 17 bases left between them. DNA for the CDR3: TGCGCCAGCAGCCAATTCCAGGGAGGTCTGGTTGGCTACACCTTC. Protein: CASSQFQGGLVGYTF.

The chain links TRBV7-8 to TRBJ1-5, with 10 bases matching TRBD1. Losses at the gene ends were 4 bases for V and 6 bases for J; bases not matched to a gene: 6. Germline CDR1 reads SGHVS; CDR2 reads FQNEAQ. This CDR3 has 15 residues. CDR3 sequence: CASSWTGGTAQPQHF. CDR3 nucleotide sequence: TGTGCCAGCAGCTGGACAGGGGGGACGGCTCAGCCCCAGCATTTT.

The rearrangement uses TRBV18 and TRBJ2-7; D is perhaps TRBD1 (6 bases). From germline, CDR1 is KGHSH and CDR2 LQKENI. Trimming removed 2 bases from V and 5 bases from J, with 7 bases in between. The length of the CDR3 is 12 residues. Here the CDR3 reads CASSPSGDEQYF. The CDR3, as DNA: TGTGCCAGCTCACCATCAGGGGACGAGCAGTACTTC.

The genes are TRBV29-1 and TRBJ2-5, with D perhaps TRBD1 or TRBD2 (6 bases each). The germline CDR1 and CDR2 sequences are SQVTM and ANQGSEA. CDR3 length: 13 residues. With 3 bases removed from V and 6 bases from J, the gap between germline ends came to 14 bases. The CDR3 protein is CSVDRGGGKTQYF. CDR3 DNA sequence: TGCAGCGTTGATCGTGGGGGCGGGAAGACCCAGTACTTC.

A few counts support this clonotype. The V gene is TRBV7-9, the J gene TRBJ1-1; TRBD1 aligns across 9 bases. CDR1 and CDR2 from the germline V gene are SEHNR and FQNEAQ (reference sequence). The junction had 0 bases not matched to a gene; V was cut back by 1 base and J by 3 bases. The CDR3 consists of 14 residues. CDR3 bases: TGTGCCAGCAGCTTAGGGGACAGGGACACTGAAGCTTTCTTT. The encoded protein is CASSLGDRDTEAFF.

This clonotype was seen only a few times. The chain has TRBV10-3 and TRBJ1-1; D gene uncertain. The CDR3 covers 15 residues. CDR1 and CDR2 (germline): ENHRY, SYGVKD. V lost 6 bases to trimming and J lost 0 bases, with 14 bases between them. The CDR3 loop is CAIREDGGLNTEAFF. For the CDR3, the DNA is TGTGCCATCAGAGAGGACGGAGGCTTGAACACTGAAGCTTTCTTT.

This clonotype was counted only a few times. The rearrangement uses TRBV27 and TRBJ2-1; possibly TRBD2 for D (6 bases). Trimming removed 7 bases at V and 10 bases at J, with 14 bases between. Germline CDR1 reads MNHEY; CDR2 reads SMNVEV (reference sequence). The CDR3 contains 12 residues. This CDR3 is CASTAGSGEQFF. CDR3 coding DNA: TGTGCCAGCACCGCGGGATCCGGGGAGCAGTTCTTC.

This clonotype appeared many times. J is TRBJ1-2 and V is TRBV6-5; the D is unclear. Trimming stripped 0 bases from V and 4 bases from J, with 9 bases between. Germline V gene data show CDR1 as MNHEY and CDR2 as SVGAGI. The CDR3 covers 14 residues. The CDR3 loop is CASSYSGPSYGYTF. CDR3 DNA sequence: TGTGCCAGCAGTTACTCCGGACCGAGCTATGGCTACACCTTC.